These 27 T cell receptor beta chains were sequenced from one sample in a study of tumor and adjacent non-tumor tissue in lung cancer. Three rounds of nested PCR, following a modified ARM-PCR protocol, produced the TCRbeta library. Each CDR3 protein is one row after TCRdb ran MiXCR on the multiplex PCR reads. The sample includes tens of thousands of distinct CDR3 sequences, approximately 71% of them seen just once. This sample's RNA came from whole unsorted tissue. Sequenced: lung tumor tissue. Every receptor here comes from a woman aged 70-85 years with non-small cell lung cancer.

In the case of this clonotype: The junction departs from the called germline gene at one end, perhaps through a read error. The V and J genes are TRBV6-6 and TRBJ2-7; TRBD2 might be the D (5 bases). Germline CDR1 and CDR2: MNHNY and SVGAGI (reference sequence). The CDR3 loop spans 12 amino acids. In DNA form, the CDR3 reads TGTGTCAGCAGTCGCCAGGCGGGCGAGCAGTACTTC. The encoded protein is CVSSRQAGEQYF.

As regards this clonotype: The junction departs from the called germline gene at one end, perhaps through a read error. The genes are TRBV20-1 and TRBJ2-7, with D possibly being TRBD2 (6 bases). CDR3 size: 15 residues. From germline, CDR1 is DFQATT and CDR2 SNEGSKA (reference sequence). CDR3: CSARDGGGWFYGQYF. The CDR3 DNA reads as TGCAGTGCTAGAGATGGGGGAGGATGGTTCTACGGGCAGTACTTC.

Worth noting for this clonotype: This may be a read error, as it is one base from a much larger clone. The genes are TRBV11-2 and TRBJ2-6; no firm D call. Between the trimmed V and J ends, which lost 5 bases and 0 bases, there was a span of 11 bases. This CDR3 contains 16 residues. The germline CDR1 and CDR2 sequences are SGHAT and FQNNGV. CDR3 nucleotide sequence: TGTGCCAGCAGCAGGTCAGACCTCTCTGGGGCCAACGTCCTGACTTTC. It codes for CASSRSDLSGANVLTF. The variable domain in full, completed from reference TRBV11-2 and TRBJ2-6, reads EAGVAQSPRYKIIEKRQSVAFWCNPISGHATLYWYQQILGQGPKLLIQFQNNGVVDDSQLPKDRFSAERLKGVDSTLKIQPAKLEDSAVYLCASSRSDLSGANVLTFGAGSRLTVL.

This clonotype was counted a single time. This chain links TRBV6-1 with TRBJ2-7; 10 nucleotides align to TRBD1. Trimming at V came to 6 bases and at J to 12 bases, leaving 14 bases not matched to a gene. The CDR3 totals 14 residues. Germline V gene data show CDR1 as MNHNS and CDR2 as SASEGT. CDR3 region: CASSTVTGGLRRYF. The CDR3 coding sequence is TGTGCCAGCAGCACAGTGACAGGGGGCTTGCGTCGGTACTTC.

About this clonotype: This may stem from a read error, because a much larger clone lies one nucleotide away. This chain connects TRBV20-1 to TRBJ2-7; D gene unclear. CDR1 DFQATT and CDR2 SNEGSKA come from the germline V gene (reference sequence). V was clipped by 3 bases and J by 7 bases, with 16 bases between them. This CDR3 spans 13 amino acids. The DNA for the CDR3 is TGCAGTGCTAGCCCTCGGACCCTTGGGGAGCAGTACTTC. Translated, it gives CSASPRTLGEQYF.

In the case of this clonotype: One end of the junction does not line up with germline, which may come from a read error. The chain uses TRBV28 and TRBJ2-1, with 12 nucleotides matching TRBD2. This CDR3 spans 16 amino acids. Germline V CDR1 and CDR2: MDHEN, SYDVKM. The CDR3 sequence is CARSSSLAGGVNEQFF. CDR3 nucleotides: TGTGCCAGAAGTTCCAGTCTAGCGGGAGGGGTTAATGAGCAGTTCTTC.

The chain combines TRBV12-3 or TRBV12-4 with TRBJ1-6; D not resolved. Trimming pared 5 bases from V and 9 bases from J, leaving 17 bases between. This CDR3 has 15 amino acids. CDR3 nucleotides: TGTGCCAGCAGTCCCCGGGAGGCTAGGGTTTCACCCCTCCACTTT. Protein: CASSPREARVSPLHF.

This clonotype appeared a few times. A junction boundary mismatches the germline segment, possibly from a read error. The J gene is TRBJ1-2, the V gene TRBV28, with a tentative D call TRBD1 (5 bases). The CDR3 loop spans 13 amino acids. Germline-derived CDR1 and CDR2 are MDHEN and SYDVKM. In DNA, the CDR3 is TGTGTCAGCAGTGCGGGGGGTAATTATGGCTACACCTTC. Translation gives CVSSAGGNYGYTF.

For this clonotype: The junction differs from germline at one of its ends, possibly a read error. The chain employs TRBV5-5 and TRBJ2-6; D is unresolved. CDR1 is SGHKS and CDR2 is YYEKEE in the germline V gene (reference sequence). The CDR3 length is 15 residues. The CDR3 reads CVSNPGLVGANVLTF. The CDR3 region has the DNA TGTGTCAGCAACCCCGGCCTGGTTGGGGCCAACGTCCTGACTTTC.

This clonotype has just a few counts. A single base separates this from a much larger clone, so it may be a read error. The chain is built from TRBV10-3 and TRBJ2-7; D might be TRBD2 (6 bases). Matching the DNA end better, TRBJ2-1 makes the J call doubtful. CDR1 ENHRY and CDR2 SYGVKD come from the germline V gene. The CDR3 runs to 13 residues. This CDR3 is CAIRDSAGYEQFF. The CDR3 DNA sequence: TGTGCCATAAGGGACTCTGCGGGCTACGAGCAGTTCTTC.

About this clonotype itself: The junction departs from germline at one end; a sequencing error may be responsible. The chain employs TRBV11-3 and TRBJ2-1, with 10 nucleotides matching TRBD1. Germline-derived CDR1 and CDR2 are SGHNT and YENEEA. This CDR3 spans 17 amino acids. The CDR3 region is CASGLAPGQGPYNKQFF. DNA for the CDR3: TGTGCCAGCGGCTTGGCCCCGGGACAGGGGCCTTACAATAAGCAGTTCTTC.

The J gene is TRBJ1-1, the V gene TRBV7-9, with unresolved D. The V end was cut by 7 bases, the J end by 4 bases, with 16 bases between. CDR1 is SEHNR, CDR2 FQNEAQ, per germline (reference sequence). This CDR3 has 14 amino acids. Here the CDR3 DNA reads TGTGCCAGCAAGGTTTCGGGGATGAGCACTGAAGCTTTCTTT. Protein sequence: CASKVSGMSTEAFF.

The CDR3, as DNA: TGTGCCAGCACAACGTACCTCATGAACAGCGGGGCTAGCGTATACGAGCAGTACTTC. Protein sequence: CASTTYLMNSGASVYEQYF. V and J are TRBV6-6 and TRBJ2-7; 7 bases are shared with TRBD2. Germline V gene sequence: CDR1 MNHNY, CDR2 SVGAGI (reference sequence). CDR3 length: 19 residues. V lost 7 bases and J lost 4; bases outside the gene matches: 25.

With regard to this clonotype: A junction boundary mismatches the germline segment, possibly from a read error. The chain combines TRBV6-6 with TRBJ2-1, with TRBD1 matching 8 bases. Germline loops: CDR1 MNHNY, CDR2 SVGAGI (reference sequence). The CDR3 spans 16 residues. The CDR3 protein is CARSNRTGRSYNKQFF. As DNA, the CDR3 is TGTGCCAGAAGTAACAGGACAGGGAGGTCCTACAATAAGCAGTTCTTC.

Details on this clonotype: Since a much larger clone is just one base distant, this may be a read error. The V gene is TRBV20-1, the J gene TRBJ2-3; no definite D call. CDR1 is DFQATT, CDR2 SNEGSKA, per germline (reference sequence). The CDR3 length is 14 residues. This chain's CDR3 is CSATLVSSTYTQYF. As DNA, the CDR3 is TGCAGTGCCACCTTGGTTAGCAGCACATATACGCAGTATTTT.

The rearrangement uses TRBV12-3 or TRBV12-4 and TRBJ2-2; D is unclear. The CDR3 consists of 11 residues. The CDR3, as DNA: TGTGGCGGCAGTTTAACCGGGGAGCTGTTTTTT. Translated: CGGSLTGELFF.

The count of this clonotype is one. The CDR3 carries no conserved terminal phenylalanine or tryptophan, so it likely arises from a read error. The limits of the CDR3 on the DNA are not certain, so only TCRdb's listed CDR3 is given. The rearrangement links TRBV29-1 to TRBJ2-5; TRBD1, the D gene given by the table, was not confirmed from the DNA. Germline-derived CDR1 and CDR2 are SQVTM and ANQGSEA. With termini counted, the CDR3 has 15 amino acids. CDR3 sequence: CSIPDIRTGKKTRYS.

About this clonotype itself: One end of the junction fails to match germline, which may point to a read error. The V and J genes are TRBV10-1 and TRBJ2-7; tentative D call: TRBD2 (6 bases). This CDR3 spans 13 amino acids. Germline V lookup: CDR1 WNHNN, CDR2 SYGVQD (reference sequence). CDR3 sequence: CAISILREYEQYF. Here the CDR3 DNA reads TGCGCCATCAGTATCCTGCGGGAATACGAGCAGTACTTC.

V and J are TRBV7-9 and TRBJ2-2; D is unclear. Trimming took 0 bases from V and 0 from J, leaving 17 bases between them. Germline V gene data show CDR1 as SEHNR and CDR2 as FQNEAQ (reference sequence). This CDR3 comprises 19 residues. The DNA for the CDR3 is TGTGCCAGCAGCTTAGCGTATGGCAATTCAGTCCCGAACACCGGGGAGCTGTTTTTT. This codes for CASSLAYGNSVPNTGELFF.

As regards this clonotype: One end of the junction does not line up with germline, which may come from a read error. The V and J genes are TRBV29-1 and TRBJ2-7, with D possibly being TRBD2 (7 bases). The CDR3 is 16 residues long. Germline CDR1 is SQVTM and CDR2 is ANQGSEA. This chain's CDR3 is CSIVTDGLAERGEQYF. The CDR3 nucleotides read TGCAGCATTGTGACTGACGGTCTAGCGGAAAGGGGGGAGCAGTACTTT.

This clonotype was detected only a few times. Being one base from a much bigger clone, this may be a read error. Since the CDR3 does not end with the conserved phenylalanine or tryptophan, this likely comes from a read error. The V call is TRBV28, the J call TRBJ2-7, with D unresolved. The germline CDR1 and CDR2 sequences are MDHEN and SYDVKM. The ends were cut back, 2 bases at V and 2 bases at J, with 7 bases in the middle. CDR3 size: 13 residues. CDR3 coding DNA: TGTGCCAGCAGTTTAAATTCCCCCTACGAGCAGTACTCC. This codes for CASSLNSPYEQYS.

This clonotype occurred a few times. The chain employs TRBV7-2 and TRBJ2-7; maybe TRBD2 (5 bases). Trimming took 5 bases from V and 2 from J, leaving 13 bases between them. Looked up from germline, CDR1 is SGHTA and CDR2 is FQGNSA. The CDR3 sequence is 14 residues long. CDR3 DNA: TGTGCCAGCAGCGAAGGAGGAATCCCCTACGAGCAGTACTTC. Amino acids: CASSEGGIPYEQYF.

The rearrangement joins TRBV10-3 to TRBJ2-3; TRBD2 agrees at 8 bases. The germline V gene encodes CDR1 ENHRY and CDR2 SYGVKD. The trim removed 7 bases at V and 4 bases at J, leaving 10 bases unmatched. The CDR3 covers 15 residues. In DNA, the CDR3 is TGTGCCATCAAAGCGGGGGCCTTTATAGCAGATACGCAGTATTTT. Translation: CAIKAGAFIADTQYF.

About this clonotype itself: At one end the junction does not follow the germline gene, possibly because of a read error. The rearrangement joins TRBV6-5 to TRBJ1-1, with D hard to call. Germline assignment: CDR1 MNHEY and CDR2 SVGAGI. This CDR3 region has 15 residues. This CDR3 reads CASSSRSPRWTETIF. Written as DNA, the CDR3 is TGTGCCAGCAGCTCCCGGTCCCCGCGGTGGACTGAAACTATCTTT.

A note on this clonotype: A read error may produce the germline difference seen at one junction end. This rearrangement joins TRBV5-4 to TRBJ2-7, with TRBD2 identical over 8 bases. There are 17 residues in the CDR3. Germline values: CDR1 SGHNT, CDR2 YYREEE (reference sequence). The CDR3 nucleotides are TGTGTCAGCAGCTTGGGGATAGCGGGATTCACATCCTACGAGCAGTACTTC. Protein product: CVSSLGIAGFTSYEQYF.

About this clonotype itself: The junction departs from germline at one end; a sequencing error may be responsible. This chain joins TRBV11-2 and TRBJ2-5; D is unresolved. The CDR3 has 13 amino acids. Germline-derived CDR1 and CDR2 are SGHAT and FQNNGV. The DNA of the CDR3 is TGTGTCAGCAGCCATACCTTTGCGGAGACCCAGTACTTC. Protein sequence: CVSSHTFAETQYF.

A note on this clonotype: Being one base from a much bigger clone, this may be a read error. The chain combines TRBV20-1 with TRBJ2-1; 10 nucleotides agree with TRBD2. V shed 4 bases and J 4 bases; nucleotides not matched to a gene: 7. The CDR3 totals 15 residues. Germline V CDR1 and CDR2: DFQATT, SNEGSKA (reference sequence). CDR3 residues: CSAKKASGGYNEQFF. For the CDR3, the DNA is TGCAGTGCTAAGAAGGCTAGCGGGGGTTACAATGAGCAGTTCTTC.